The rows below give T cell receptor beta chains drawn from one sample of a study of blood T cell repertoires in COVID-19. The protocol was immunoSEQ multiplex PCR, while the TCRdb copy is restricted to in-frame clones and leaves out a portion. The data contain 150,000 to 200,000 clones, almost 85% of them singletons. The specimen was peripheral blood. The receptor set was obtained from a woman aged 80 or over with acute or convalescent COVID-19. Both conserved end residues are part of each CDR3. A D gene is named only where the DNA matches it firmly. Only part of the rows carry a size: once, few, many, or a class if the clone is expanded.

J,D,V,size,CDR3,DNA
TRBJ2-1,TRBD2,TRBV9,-,CASSVGAGVGNEQFF,TGTGCCAGCAGCGTAGGTGCGGGAGTGGGAAATGAGCAGTTCTTC
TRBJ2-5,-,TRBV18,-,CASSPEHPQETQYF,TGTGCCAGCTCACCAGAACACCCTCAAGAGACCCAGTACTTC
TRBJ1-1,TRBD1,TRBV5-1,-,CASSTGTGRAFF,TGCGCCAGCAGTACCGGGACAGGGCGCGCTTTCTTT
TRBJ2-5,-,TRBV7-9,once,CASSLRVGQKETQYF,TGTGCCAGCAGCTTAAGGGTAGGACAGAAAGAGACCCAGTACTTC
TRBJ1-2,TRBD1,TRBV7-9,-,CASSLGGQGSHTF,TGTGCCAGCAGCTTAGGGGGACAGGGGAGTCACACCTTC
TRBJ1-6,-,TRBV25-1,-,CASSEDRWNSPLHF,TGTGCCAGCAGTGAGGACAGATGGAATTCACCCCTCCACTTT
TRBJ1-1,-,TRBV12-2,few,CASRPPGGRCTEAFF,TGTGCAAGTCGCCCCCCGGGGGGCCGTTGTACTGAAGCTTTCTTT
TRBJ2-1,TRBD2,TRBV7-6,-,CASSLAAGVLNEQFF,TGTGCCAGCAGCTTAGCAGCGGGAGTTCTCAATGAGCAGTTCTTC
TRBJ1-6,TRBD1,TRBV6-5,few,CASSFGTETSPLHF,TGTGCCAGCAGTTTTGGGACAGAAACTTCACCCCTCCACTTT
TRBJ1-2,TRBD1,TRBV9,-,CASSVGDRGPYGYTF,TGTGCCAGCAGCGTGGGTGACAGGGGGCCCTATGGCTACACCTTC
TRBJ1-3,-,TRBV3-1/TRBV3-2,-,CASSQHRGGNTIYF,TGTGCCAGCAGCCAACATAGGGGTGGAAACACCATATATTTT
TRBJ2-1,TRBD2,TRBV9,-,CASSEGTSTYNEQFF,TGTGCCAGCAGCGAGGGGACTAGCACCTACAATGAGCAGTTCTTC
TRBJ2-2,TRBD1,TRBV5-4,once,CASSRYQGVGELFF,TGTGCCAGCAGCCGGTACCAGGGGGTCGGGGAGCTGTTTTTT
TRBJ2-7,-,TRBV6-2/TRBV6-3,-,CASSYLGSTYEQYF,TGTGCCAGCAGTTACTTGGGGAGTACCTACGAGCAGTACTTC
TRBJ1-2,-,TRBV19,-,CASSRDPTGPNYGYTF,TGTGCCAGTAGTAGGGATCCCACAGGGCCTAACTATGGCTACACCTTC
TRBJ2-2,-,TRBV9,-,CASSPRLMVGELFF,TGTGCCAGCAGCCCCCGACTAATGGTCGGGGAGCTGTTTTTT
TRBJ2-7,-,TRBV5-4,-,CASSLYRMGGEQYF,TGTGCCAGCAGCTTGTACAGGATGGGAGGAGAGCAGTACTTC
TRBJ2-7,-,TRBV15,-,CATSRPGRGRTYEQYF,TGTGCCACCAGCAGACCGGGACGGGGGAGGACCTACGAGCAGTACTTC
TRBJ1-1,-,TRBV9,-,CASSVVEAAFF,TGTGCCAGCAGCGTAGTGGAAGCGGCTTTCTTT
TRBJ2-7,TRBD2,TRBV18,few,CASSPRLAASPTSSYEQYF,TGTGCCAGCTCACCCCGACTAGCGGCCTCGCCAACAAGCTCCTACGAGCAGTACTTC
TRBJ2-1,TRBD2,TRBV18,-,CASSPSGGLAGEYEQFF,TGTGCCAGCTCACCCTCCGGGGGGCTAGCGGGAGAGTATGAGCAGTTCTTC
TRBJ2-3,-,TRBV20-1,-,CSASGWLASTDTQYF,TGCAGTGCTAGTGGATGGCTAGCGAGCACAGATACGCAGTATTTT
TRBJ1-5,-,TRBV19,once,CASSIRFQPQHF,TGTGCCAGTAGTATTAGATTTCAGCCCCAGCATTTT
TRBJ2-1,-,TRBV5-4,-,CASSLESYNEQFF,TGTGCCAGCAGCTTGGAGAGCTACAATGAGCAGTTCTTC
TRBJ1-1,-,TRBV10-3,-,CAISESGGDTEAFF,TGTGCCATCAGTGAGTCGGGGGGGGACACTGAAGCTTTCTTT
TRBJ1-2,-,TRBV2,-,CASSESRVGYTF,TGTGCCAGCAGTGAATCGAGGGTTGGCTACACCTTC
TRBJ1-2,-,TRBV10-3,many,CAITDPGGGYGYTF,TGTGCCATCACCGACCCGGGGGGGGGCTATGGCTACACCTTC
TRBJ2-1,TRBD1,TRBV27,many,CASSPGAGGNEQFF,TGTGCCAGCAGTCCTGGGGCAGGGGGCAATGAGCAGTTCTTC
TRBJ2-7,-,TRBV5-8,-,CASILRDSPYEQYF,TGTGCCAGCATCCTCCGGGACTCCCCCTACGAGCAGTACTTC
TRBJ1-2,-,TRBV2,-,CASSQTGVGLNYGYTF,TGTGCCAGCAGTCAGACAGGAGTCGGCTTGAACTATGGCTACACCTTC
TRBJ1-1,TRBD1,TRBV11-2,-,CASSLPPKTGGTEAFF,TGTGCCAGCAGCTTACCCCCCAAGACAGGGGGCACTGAAGCTTTCTTT
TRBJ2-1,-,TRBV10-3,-,CAISESGGSFYNEQFF,TGTGCCATCAGTGAGTCGGGAGGCTCCTTCTACAATGAGCAGTTCTTC
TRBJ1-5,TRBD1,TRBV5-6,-,CASSAKDRGSNQPQHF,TGTGCCAGCAGCGCCAAGGACAGGGGTAGCAATCAGCCCCAGCATTTT